This note documents a single T cell receptor beta chain sequence. V dropped 2 bases and J dropped 2; count of bases not matched to a gene: 6. This CDR3 has 17 residues. Germline V lookup: CDR1 SGHTA, CDR2 FQGNSA. The data derive from a study of regulatory T cells in long-lasting Graves disease. The time point was: persistent/refractory GD, antithyroid drugs over 5 years with positive TRAb. There was RNA extracted from PBMCs, and the TCR library was made from it. Libraries of TCR beta came from iRepertoire HTBI primers plus Arm-PCR of CDR3 regions. TCRdb re-called the multiplex PCR reads with MiXCR, one entry per CDR3 protein. The sample consists of hundreds of thousands of distinct CDR3 sequences, about a fifth of them appearing once.

The clonotype comes from a female donor with Graves disease. This chain uses TRBV7-2 with TRBJ2-2, with 9 bases fitting TRBD1. The starting material was peripheral blood mononuclear cells (PBMCs), obtained when the disease was refractory, from a patient treated with antithyroid drugs. CDR3 nucleotide sequence: TGTGCCAGCAGCTTAACTAGGGACAGGGTCAACACCGGGGAGCTGTTTTTT. Translation: CASSLTRDRVNTGELFF.